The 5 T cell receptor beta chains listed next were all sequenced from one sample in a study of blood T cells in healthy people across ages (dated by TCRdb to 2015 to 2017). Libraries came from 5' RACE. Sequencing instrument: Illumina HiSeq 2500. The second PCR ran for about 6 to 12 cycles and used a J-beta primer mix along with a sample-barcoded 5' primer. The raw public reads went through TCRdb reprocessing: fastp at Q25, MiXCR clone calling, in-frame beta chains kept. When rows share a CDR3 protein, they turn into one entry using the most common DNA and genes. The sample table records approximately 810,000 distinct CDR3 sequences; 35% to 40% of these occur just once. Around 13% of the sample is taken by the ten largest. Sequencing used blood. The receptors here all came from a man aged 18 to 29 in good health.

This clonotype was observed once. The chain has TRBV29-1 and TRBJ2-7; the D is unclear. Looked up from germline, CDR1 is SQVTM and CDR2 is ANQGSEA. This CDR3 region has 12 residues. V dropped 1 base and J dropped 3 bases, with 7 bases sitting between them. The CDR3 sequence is CSVEVNGYEQYF. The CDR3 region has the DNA TGCAGCGTTGAAGTCAATGGCTACGAGCAGTACTTC.

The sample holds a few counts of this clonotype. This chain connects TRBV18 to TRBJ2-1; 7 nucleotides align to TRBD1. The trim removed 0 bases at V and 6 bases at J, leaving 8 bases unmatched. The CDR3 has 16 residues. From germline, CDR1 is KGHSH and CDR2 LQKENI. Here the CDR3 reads CASSPPRTGVANEQFF. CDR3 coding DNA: TGTGCCAGCTCACCACCAAGGACAGGCGTAGCCAATGAGCAGTTCTTC.

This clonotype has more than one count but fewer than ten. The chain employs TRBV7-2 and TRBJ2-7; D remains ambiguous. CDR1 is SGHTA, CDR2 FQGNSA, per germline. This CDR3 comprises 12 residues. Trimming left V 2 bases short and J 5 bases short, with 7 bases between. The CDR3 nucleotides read TGTGCCAGCAGCTTAACGTTCGACGAGCAGTACTTC. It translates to CASSLTFDEQYF.

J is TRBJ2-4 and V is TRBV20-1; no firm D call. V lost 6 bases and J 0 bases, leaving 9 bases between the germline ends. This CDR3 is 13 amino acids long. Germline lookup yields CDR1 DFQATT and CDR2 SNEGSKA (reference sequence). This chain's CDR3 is CSALQVAKNIQYF. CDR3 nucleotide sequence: TGCAGTGCCCTTCAGGTAGCCAAAAACATTCAGTACTTC.

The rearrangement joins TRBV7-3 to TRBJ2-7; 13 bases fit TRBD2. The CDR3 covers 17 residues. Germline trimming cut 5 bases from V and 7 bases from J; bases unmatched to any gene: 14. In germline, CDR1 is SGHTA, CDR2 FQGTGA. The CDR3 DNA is TGTGCCAGCAGCCCCGGGACTAGCGGGGAGTACTTCAATGAGCAGTACTTC. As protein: CASSPGTSGEYFNEQYF.